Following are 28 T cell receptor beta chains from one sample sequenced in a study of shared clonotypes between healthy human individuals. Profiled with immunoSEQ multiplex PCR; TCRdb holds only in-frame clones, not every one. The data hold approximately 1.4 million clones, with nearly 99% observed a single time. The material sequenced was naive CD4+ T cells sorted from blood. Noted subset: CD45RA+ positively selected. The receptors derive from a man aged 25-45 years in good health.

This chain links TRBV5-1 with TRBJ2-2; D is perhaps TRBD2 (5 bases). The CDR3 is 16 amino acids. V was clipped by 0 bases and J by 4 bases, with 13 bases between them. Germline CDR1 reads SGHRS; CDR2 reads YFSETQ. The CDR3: CASSLEASGGTGELFF. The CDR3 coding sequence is TGCGCCAGCAGCTTGGAGGCCAGCGGAGGCACCGGGGAGCTGTTTTTT.

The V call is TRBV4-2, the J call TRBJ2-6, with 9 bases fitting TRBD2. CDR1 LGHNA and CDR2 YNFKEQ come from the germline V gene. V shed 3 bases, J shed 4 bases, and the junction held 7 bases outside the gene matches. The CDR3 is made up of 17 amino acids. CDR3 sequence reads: CASSQDSGRGGANVLTF. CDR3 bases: TGTGCCAGCAGCCAGGATAGCGGGAGAGGCGGGGCCAACGTCCTGACTTTC.

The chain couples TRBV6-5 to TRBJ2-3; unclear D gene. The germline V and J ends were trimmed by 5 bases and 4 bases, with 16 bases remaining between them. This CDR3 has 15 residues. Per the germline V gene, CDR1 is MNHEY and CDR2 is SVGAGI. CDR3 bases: TGTGCCAGCAGTAGGACCACCCCAAACTCAGATACGCAGTATTTT. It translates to CASSRTTPNSDTQYF.

This chain's CDR3 is CASSAGTSDYEQYF. The DNA of the CDR3 is TGTGCCAGCTCAGCGGGGACTAGTGACTACGAGCAGTACTTC. V and J are TRBV18 and TRBJ2-7; 8 bases are a match to TRBD2. The germline V gene encodes CDR1 KGHSH and CDR2 LQKENI. J lost 3 bases, V lost 5 bases, and 6 bases had no gene match. This CDR3 spans 14 amino acids.

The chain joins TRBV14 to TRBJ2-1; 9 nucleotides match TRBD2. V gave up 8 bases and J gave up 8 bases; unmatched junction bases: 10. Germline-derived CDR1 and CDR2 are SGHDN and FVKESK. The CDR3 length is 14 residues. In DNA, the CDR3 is TGTGCCAGCGGAGAATCGGCTAGCGGGGATGAGCAGTTCTTC. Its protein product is CASGESASGDEQFF.

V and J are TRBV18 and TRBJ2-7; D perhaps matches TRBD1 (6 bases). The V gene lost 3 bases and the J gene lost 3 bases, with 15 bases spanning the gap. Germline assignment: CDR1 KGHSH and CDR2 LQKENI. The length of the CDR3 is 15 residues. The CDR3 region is CASSPGDTAIYEQYF. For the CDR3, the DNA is TGTGCCAGCTCACCCGGGGACACGGCGATCTACGAGCAGTACTTC. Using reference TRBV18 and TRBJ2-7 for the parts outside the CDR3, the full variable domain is NAGVMQNPRHLVRRRGQEARLRCSPMKGHSHVYWYRQLPEEGLKFMVYLQKENIIDESGMPKERFSAEFPKEGPSILRIQQVVRGDSAAYFCASSPGDTAIYEQYFGPGTRLTVT.

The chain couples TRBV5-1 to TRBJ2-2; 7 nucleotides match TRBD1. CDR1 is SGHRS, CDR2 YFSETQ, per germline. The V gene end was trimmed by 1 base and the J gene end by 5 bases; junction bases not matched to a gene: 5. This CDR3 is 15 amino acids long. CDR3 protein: CASSLQGEMTGELFF. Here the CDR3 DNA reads TGCGCCAGCAGCTTGCAGGGGGAGATGACCGGGGAGCTGTTTTTT.

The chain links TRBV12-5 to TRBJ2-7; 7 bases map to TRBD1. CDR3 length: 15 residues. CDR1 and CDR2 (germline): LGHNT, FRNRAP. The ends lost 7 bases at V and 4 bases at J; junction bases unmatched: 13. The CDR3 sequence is CASALRDRSFYEQYF. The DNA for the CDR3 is TGTGCTAGTGCCCTTCGGGACAGAAGTTTTTACGAGCAGTACTTC.

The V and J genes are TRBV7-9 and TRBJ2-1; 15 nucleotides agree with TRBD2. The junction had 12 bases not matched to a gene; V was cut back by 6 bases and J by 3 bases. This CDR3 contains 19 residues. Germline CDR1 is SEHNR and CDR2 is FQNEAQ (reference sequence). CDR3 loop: CASRQGLAGGTKHYNEQFF. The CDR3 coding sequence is TGTGCCAGCAGACAGGGACTAGCGGGAGGAACCAAACACTACAATGAGCAGTTCTTC. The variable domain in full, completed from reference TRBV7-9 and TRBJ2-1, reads DTGVSQNPRHKITKRGQNVTFRCDPISEHNRLYWYRQTLGQGPEFLTYFQNEAQLEKSRLLSDRFSAERPKGSFSTLEIQRTEQGDSAMYLCASRQGLAGGTKHYNEQFFGPGTRLTVL.

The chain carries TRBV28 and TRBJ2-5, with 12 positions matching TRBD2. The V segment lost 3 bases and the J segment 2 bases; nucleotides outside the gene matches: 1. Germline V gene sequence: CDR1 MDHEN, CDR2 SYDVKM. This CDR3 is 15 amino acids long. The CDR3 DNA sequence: TGTGCCAGCAGTTTGGGACTAGCGGGTCAAGAGACCCAGTACTTC. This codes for CASSLGLAGQETQYF.

The CDR3 region is CASSTGTAASGANVLTF. The CDR3 DNA sequence: TGTGCCAGCAGCACCGGGACAGCGGCCTCTGGGGCCAACGTCCTGACTTTC. The chain carries TRBV5-6 and TRBJ2-6, with 7 bases aligning to TRBD1. Trimming cost V 4 bases and J 0 bases; bases outside gene matches: 7. Germline V gene sequence: CDR1 SGHDT, CDR2 YYEEEE. The CDR3 covers 17 residues.

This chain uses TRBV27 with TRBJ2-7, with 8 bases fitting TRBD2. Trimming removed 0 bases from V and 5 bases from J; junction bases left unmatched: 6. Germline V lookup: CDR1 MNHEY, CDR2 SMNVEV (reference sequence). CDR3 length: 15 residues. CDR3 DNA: TGTGCCAGCAGTTTATCAGCGGGAGTAGGGAACGAGCAGTACTTC. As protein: CASSLSAGVGNEQYF.

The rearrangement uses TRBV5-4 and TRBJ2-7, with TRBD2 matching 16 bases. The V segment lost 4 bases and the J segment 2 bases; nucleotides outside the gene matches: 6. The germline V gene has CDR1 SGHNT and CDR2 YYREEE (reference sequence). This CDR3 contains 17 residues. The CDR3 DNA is TGTGCCAGCAGCCCATCGGGACTAGCGGGAGGGCCCTACGAGCAGTACTTC. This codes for CASSPSGLAGGPYEQYF.

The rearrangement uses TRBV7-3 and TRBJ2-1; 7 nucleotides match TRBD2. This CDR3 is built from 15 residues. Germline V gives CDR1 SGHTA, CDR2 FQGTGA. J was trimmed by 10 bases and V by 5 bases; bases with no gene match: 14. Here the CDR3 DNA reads TGTGCCAGCAGCGCCCACCCGGGACTACTCATAGAGCAGTTCTTC. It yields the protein CASSAHPGLLIEQFF.

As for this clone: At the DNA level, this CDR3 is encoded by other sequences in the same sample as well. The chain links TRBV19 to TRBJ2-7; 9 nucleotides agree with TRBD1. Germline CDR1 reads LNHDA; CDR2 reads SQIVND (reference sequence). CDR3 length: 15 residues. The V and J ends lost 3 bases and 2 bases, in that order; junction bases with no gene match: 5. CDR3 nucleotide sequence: TGTGCCAGTAGTATTGCGGGACAGGGCCCCTACGAGCAGTACTTC. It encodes CASSIAGQGPYEQYF.

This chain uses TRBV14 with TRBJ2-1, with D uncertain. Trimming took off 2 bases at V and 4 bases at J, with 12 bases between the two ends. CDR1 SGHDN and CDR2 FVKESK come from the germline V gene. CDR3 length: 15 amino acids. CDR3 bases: TGTGCCAGCAGCCAAAGCTTGATATTATACAATGAGCAGTTCTTC. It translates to CASSQSLILYNEQFF.

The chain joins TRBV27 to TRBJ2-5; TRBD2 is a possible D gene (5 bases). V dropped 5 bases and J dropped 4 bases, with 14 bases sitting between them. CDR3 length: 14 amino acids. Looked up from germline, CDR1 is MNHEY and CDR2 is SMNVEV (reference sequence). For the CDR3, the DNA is TGTGCCAGCAGTACGCGTAACGCGGGAGAGACCCAGTACTTC. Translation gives CASSTRNAGETQYF.

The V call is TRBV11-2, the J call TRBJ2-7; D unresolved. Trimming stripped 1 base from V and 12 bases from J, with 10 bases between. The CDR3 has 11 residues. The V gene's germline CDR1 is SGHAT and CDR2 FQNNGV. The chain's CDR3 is CASSLGGVRYF. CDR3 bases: TGTGCCAGCAGCTTAGGTGGGGTTAGGTACTTC.

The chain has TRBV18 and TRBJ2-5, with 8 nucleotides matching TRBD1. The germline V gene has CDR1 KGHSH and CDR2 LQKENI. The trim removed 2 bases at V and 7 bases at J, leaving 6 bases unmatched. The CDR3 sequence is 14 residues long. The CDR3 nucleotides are TGTGCCAGCTCACCAGCAAGAGGACAGGGGACCCAGTACTTC. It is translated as CASSPARGQGTQYF.

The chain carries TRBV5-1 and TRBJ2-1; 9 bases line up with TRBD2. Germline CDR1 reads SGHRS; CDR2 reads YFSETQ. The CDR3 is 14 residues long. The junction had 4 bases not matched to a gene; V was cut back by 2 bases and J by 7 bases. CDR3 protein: CASSFGTSLNEQFF. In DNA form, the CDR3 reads TGCGCCAGCAGCTTTGGGACTAGCCTGAATGAGCAGTTCTTC.

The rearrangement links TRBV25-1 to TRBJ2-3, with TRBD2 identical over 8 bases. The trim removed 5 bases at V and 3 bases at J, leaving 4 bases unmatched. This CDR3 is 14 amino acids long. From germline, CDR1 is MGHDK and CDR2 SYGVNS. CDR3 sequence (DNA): TGTGCCAGCAGTCCCGGGGGGGGGACAGATACGCAGTATTTT. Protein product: CASSPGGGTDTQYF.

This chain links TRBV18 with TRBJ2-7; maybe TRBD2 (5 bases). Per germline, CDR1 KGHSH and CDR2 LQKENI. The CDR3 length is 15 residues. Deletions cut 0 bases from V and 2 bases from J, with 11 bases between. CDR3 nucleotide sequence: TGTGCCAGCTCACCACCGGGGAGTGAAACCTACGAGCAGTACTTC. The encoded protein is CASSPPGSETYEQYF.

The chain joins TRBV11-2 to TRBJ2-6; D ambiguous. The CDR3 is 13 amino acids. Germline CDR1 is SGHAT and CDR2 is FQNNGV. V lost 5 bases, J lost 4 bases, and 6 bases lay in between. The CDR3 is CASSPYGANVLTF. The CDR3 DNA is TGTGCCAGCAGCCCCTACGGGGCCAACGTCCTGACTTTC.

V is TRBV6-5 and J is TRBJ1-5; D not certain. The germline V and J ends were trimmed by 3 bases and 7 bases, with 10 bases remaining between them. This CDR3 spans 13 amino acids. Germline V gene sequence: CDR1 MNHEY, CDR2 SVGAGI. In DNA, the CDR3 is TGTGCCAGCAGTTATCGGTTCGGGCAGCCCCAGCATTTT. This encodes CASSYRFGQPQHF.

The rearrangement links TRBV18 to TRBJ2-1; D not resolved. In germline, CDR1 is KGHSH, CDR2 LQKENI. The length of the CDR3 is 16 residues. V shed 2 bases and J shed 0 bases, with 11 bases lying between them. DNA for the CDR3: TGTGCCAGCTCACCAGCCCGGGCTAGCTCCTACAATGAGCAGTTCTTC. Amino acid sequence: CASSPARASSYNEQFF. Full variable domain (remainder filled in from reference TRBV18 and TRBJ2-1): NAGVMQNPRHLVRRRGQEARLRCSPMKGHSHVYWYRQLPEEGLKFMVYLQKENIIDESGMPKERFSAEFPKEGPSILRIQQVVRGDSAAYFCASSPARASSYNEQFFGPGTRLTVL.

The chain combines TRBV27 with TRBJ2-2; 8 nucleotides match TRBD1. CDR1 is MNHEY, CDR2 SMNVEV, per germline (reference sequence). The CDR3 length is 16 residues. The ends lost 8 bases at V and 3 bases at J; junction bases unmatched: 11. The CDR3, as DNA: TGTGCCAGCGCATCAGGCAGGGGGCTGGACACCGGGGAGCTGTTTTTT. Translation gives CASASGRGLDTGELFF.

DNA for the CDR3: TGTGCCAGCAGCAGAGGACTAGCGCCAGGGTACGAGCAGTACTTC. It yields the protein CASSRGLAPGYEQYF. This chain uses TRBV7-9 with TRBJ2-7; 9 bases map to TRBD2. CDR1 SEHNR and CDR2 FQNEAQ come from the germline V gene (reference sequence). This CDR3 has 15 residues. V trimming: 5 bases; J trimming: 4 bases; junction bases outside the gene matches: 9.

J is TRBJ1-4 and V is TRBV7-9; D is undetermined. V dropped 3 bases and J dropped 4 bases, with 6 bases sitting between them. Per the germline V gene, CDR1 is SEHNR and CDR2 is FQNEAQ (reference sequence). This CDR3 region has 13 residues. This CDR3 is CASSFNRNEKLFF. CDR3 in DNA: TGTGCCAGCAGCTTTAACCGTAATGAAAAACTGTTTTTT.